This TCR beta chain appears in the sequencing data of a study of CD8+ T cells in alopecia areata. General study results and limits: Many expanded lesional clones persisted during tofacitinib (in both scalp and blood).

Stated treatment: oral pan-JAK inhibitor, 5-10 mg twice daily. Individuals with alopecia areata gave both lesional scalp punch biopsies and peripheral blood for collection. This CDR3 is built from 14 residues. The V gene's germline CDR1 is LGHNA and CDR2 YNFKEQ. Trimming pared 1 base from V and 7 bases from J, leaving 13 bases between. As the sequencing template, cDNA was produced by extracting RNA and reverse transcribing it. Here immunoSEQ multiplex PCR was the method, and the copy in TCRdb shows in-frame clones only, minus some. The sample consists of approximately 65,000 clones, about 43% of them appearing once. This clone was seen a few times. The antigen is undetermined.

This clonotype originated in a human donor with alopecia areata. Sequencing used CD8+ T cells sorted from blood, obtained at roughly week 36, from a patient treated with tofacitinib. This rearrangement joins TRBV4-2 to TRBJ1-1, with unresolved D. CDR3 loop: CASSQGLSTGEAFF. Written as DNA, the CDR3 is TGTGCCAGCAGCCAAGGGCTTTCGACGGGTGAAGCTTTCTTT.